A selection of T cell receptor beta chains follows, all from one sample in a study of blood T cell repertoires in COVID-19. Measured with immunoSEQ multiplex PCR; TCRdb has only the in-frame clones, and not every one. The repertoire holds more than 70,000 clones, with 75% to 85% as singletons. Sequenced input: peripheral blood. The source is a woman between 65 and 79 years old with acute or convalescent COVID-19. Both conserved end residues are part of each CDR3. D genes are given only for firm matches. Clone size is shown for a subset of rows, as once, few, many or a class of expanded clone.

d_call	v_call	clone_size	j_call	cdr3_aa	cdr3_nt
TRBD1	TRBV27	-	TRBJ2-7	CASSGQGTYEQYF	TGTGCCAGCAGTGGACAGGGGACCTACGAGCAGTACTTC
TRBD1	TRBV9	-	TRBJ1-6	CASSVGQANSPLHF	TGTGCCAGCAGCGTCGGACAGGCAAATTCACCCCTCCACTTT
TRBD1	TRBV5-1	-	TRBJ2-7	CASSLSGTGRNEQYF	TGCGCCAGCAGCTTATCCGGGACAGGGAGGAACGAGCAGTACTTC
TRBD1	TRBV7-8	few	TRBJ2-1	CASSPHRTGSGEQFF	TGTGCCAGCAGCCCACACAGGACAGGGTCTGGTGAGCAGTTCTTC
TRBD2	TRBV28	-	TRBJ2-1	CASRGTSGGHSSYNEQFF	TGTGCCAGCAGGGGGACTAGCGGAGGTCATAGCTCCTACAATGAGCAGTTCTTC
TRBD1	TRBV18	-	TRBJ2-1	CASSGQGSNEQFF	TGTGCCAGCTCCGGACAGGGTTCGAATGAGCAGTTCTTC
TRBD1	TRBV28	-	TRBJ2-7	CAISNRGRVSYEQYF	TGTGCCATCTCGAACAGGGGGCGCGTTTCCTACGAGCAGTACTTC
TRBD1	TRBV24-1	-	TRBJ2-7	CATSDLRGQDFHEQYF	TGTGCCACCAGTGATTTGCGGGGACAGGACTTTCACGAGCAGTACTTC
TRBD1	TRBV9	-	TRBJ2-1	CASSVELDRVSYNEQFF	TGTGCCAGCAGCGTAGAGTTGGACAGGGTCTCCTACAATGAGCAGTTCTTC
-	TRBV19	-	TRBJ2-1	CASRERGGARNEQFF	TGTGCCAGTAGGGAGAGAGGGGGGGCAAGGAATGAGCAGTTCTTC
TRBD1	TRBV7-2	-	TRBJ2-2	CASSPPGQGHTGELFF	TGTGCCAGCAGCCCACCGGGACAGGGACACACCGGGGAGCTGTTTTTT
-	TRBV28	-	TRBJ1-5	CASSFRGKSVNQPQHF	TGTGCCAGCAGTTTTAGGGGGAAGAGTGTCAATCAGCCCCAGCATTTT
TRBD1	TRBV28	few	TRBJ1-6	CASLSGGNNSPLHF	TGTGCCAGCCTTTCAGGGGGAAATAATTCACCCCTCCACTTT
-	TRBV30	-	TRBJ1-1	CALQVNTEAFF	TGTGCCTTACAGGTTAACACTGAAGCTTTCTTT
TRBD2	TRBV11-2	few	TRBJ2-1	CASSFGASGGLVNEQFF	TGTGCCAGCAGCTTTGGGGCTAGCGGGGGACTCGTCAATGAGCAGTTCTTC
TRBD1	TRBV6-6	-	TRBJ1-4	CASSFRQGLNEKLFF	TGTGCCAGCAGTTTCAGACAGGGCCTTAATGAAAAACTGTTTTTT
TRBD2	TRBV5-4	-	TRBJ2-1	CASSLASGGFYNEQFF	TGTGCCAGCAGCTTGGCTAGCGGGGGGTTCTACAATGAGCAGTTCTTC
TRBD2	TRBV14	-	TRBJ2-1	CASSPLRGGPYNEQFF	TGTGCCAGCAGCCCCCTTCGCGGGGGACCCTACAATGAGCAGTTCTTC
-	TRBV10-3	-	TRBJ1-1	CAILWQAENTEAFF	TGTGCCATCCTTTGGCAGGCAGAAAACACTGAAGCTTTCTTT
TRBD1	TRBV9	once	TRBJ1-2	CASSVVGQGVDGYTF	TGTGCCAGCAGCGTAGTAGGGCAGGGGGTGGATGGCTACACCTTC
-	TRBV3-1/TRBV3-2	-	TRBJ1-4	CASSKTDNNEKLFF	TGTGCCAGCAGCAAAACAGATAATAATGAAAAACTGTTTTTT
TRBD2	TRBV2	-	TRBJ2-1	CASSALERGSYNEQFF	TGTGCCAGCAGCGCGCTGGAGCGGGGTTCCTACAATGAGCAGTTCTTC
TRBD2	TRBV3-1/TRBV3-2	-	TRBJ2-1	CASSQTGLAGIEQFF	TGTGCCAGCAGCCAAACGGGACTAGCGGGAATTGAGCAGTTCTTC
TRBD2	TRBV3-1/TRBV3-2	-	TRBJ2-1	CASSRTSGSPNEQFF	TGTGCCAGCAGCCGGACTAGCGGGAGCCCCAATGAGCAGTTCTTC
TRBD2	TRBV2	-	TRBJ2-5	CASSGPSGRAGETQYF	TGTGCCAGCAGTGGCCCTAGCGGGAGGGCCGGGGAGACCCAGTACTTC
TRBD1	TRBV3-1/TRBV3-2	-	TRBJ1-5	CASSQEQGDNQPQHF	TGTGCCAGCAGCCAAGAACAGGGGGACAATCAGCCCCAGCATTTT
TRBD1	TRBV5-6	-	TRBJ2-2	CASSPLGTGSEELFF	TGTGCCAGCAGCCCCTTGGGGACAGGGTCCGAGGAGCTGTTTTTT
-	TRBV5-4	-	TRBJ2-5	CASSLAGGQETQYF	TGTGCCAGCAGCTTGGCAGGAGGGCAAGAGACCCAGTACTTC
-	TRBV9	-	TRBJ1-1	CASGSGSEAFF	TGTGCCAGCGGGAGTGGGAGTGAAGCTTTCTTT
TRBD2	TRBV5-1	-	TRBJ2-5	CASSLRGLAGGTQETQYF	TGCGCCAGCAGCCTCAGAGGGCTAGCGGGGGGCACCCAAGAGACCCAGTACTTC
TRBD1	TRBV10-3	-	TRBJ2-2	CAIRETGGGTGELFF	TGTGCCATCAGAGAGACAGGGGGTGGTACCGGGGAGCTGTTTTTT
-	TRBV6-1	-	TRBJ1-2	CASSESTVDGYTF	TGTGCCAGCAGTGAAAGCACAGTTGATGGCTACACCTTC
-	TRBV30	-	TRBJ1-6	CACIRDNDNSPLHF	TGTGCCTGTATCCGGGACAACGATAATTCACCCCTCCACTTT
-	TRBV19	-	TRBJ1-5	CASSQGGQPQHF	TGTGCCAGTAGTCAGGGCGGTCAGCCCCAGCATTTT
TRBD2	TRBV29-1	-	TRBJ2-2	CSVVISGRPGELFF	TGCAGCGTTGTGATTAGCGGGAGGCCCGGGGAGCTGTTTTTT
TRBD1	TRBV11-1	-	TRBJ1-6	CASRQGASSPLHF	TGTGCCAGCCGACAGGGGGCGAGTTCACCCCTCCACTTT
-	TRBV6-1	few	TRBJ1-2	CASSERGANYGYTF	TGTGCCAGCAGTGAGCGGGGCGCTAACTATGGCTACACCTTC
TRBD2	TRBV3-1/TRBV3-2	-	TRBJ2-1	CASSQDGVAGGGLHEQFF	TGTGCCAGCAGCCAAGATGGAGTAGCGGGAGGAGGGCTCCATGAGCAGTTCTTC
TRBD2	TRBV29-1	few	TRBJ2-5	CSARLAGGKETQYF	TGCAGCGCCCGACTAGCGGGGGGAAAAGAGACCCAGTACTTC
-	TRBV14	-	TRBJ1-2	CASSQDLGGYGYTF	TGTGCCAGCAGCCAAGATCTCGGGGGTTACGGCTACACCTTC
TRBD2	TRBV10-3	-	TRBJ2-2	CAISNPGLASNTGELFF	TGTGCCATCAGTAATCCGGGACTAGCGTCGAACACCGGGGAGCTGTTTTTT
-	TRBV10-3	-	TRBJ2-1	CAISGSWSGNEQFF	TGTGCCATCAGTGGGAGCTGGTCTGGCAATGAGCAGTTCTTC
TRBD1	TRBV9	-	TRBJ2-3	CASSVEGARTDTQYF	TGTGCCAGCAGCGTAGAGGGGGCGCGGACAGATACGCAGTATTTT
TRBD2	TRBV19	-	TRBJ2-1	CASSMGLAGYEQFF	TGTGCCAGTAGTATGGGACTAGCGGGATATGAGCAGTTCTTC
TRBD2	TRBV3-1/TRBV3-2	-	TRBJ2-5	CASSQEQGTSGSQETQYF	TGTGCCAGCAGCCAAGAGCAAGGGACTAGCGGAAGCCAAGAGACCCAGTACTTC
TRBD2	TRBV27	-	TRBJ2-7	CASSRGGDAYEQYF	TGTGCCAGCAGTCGGGGGGGGGATGCGTACGAGCAGTACTTC
TRBD1	TRBV20-1	once	TRBJ2-5	CSASGTAKTQYF	TGCAGTGCTAGTGGGACAGCTAAGACCCAGTACTTC
-	TRBV3-1/TRBV3-2	few	TRBJ1-5	CASSQGHYSNQPQHF	TGTGCCAGCAGCCAAGGACATTATAGCAATCAGCCCCAGCATTTT
-	TRBV7-8	few	TRBJ2-1	CASSLGPVVSAREQFF	TGTGCCAGCAGCTTAGGCCCCGTCGTGAGCGCACGGGAGCAGTTCTTC
TRBD1	TRBV7-8	-	TRBJ1-6	CASSSHGGGNSPLHF	TGTGCCAGCAGCTCCCACGGAGGGGGCAATTCACCCCTCCACTTT
TRBD1	TRBV7-9	-	TRBJ2-7	CASSPAGTGASYEQYF	TGTGCCAGCAGCCCAGCCGGGACAGGGGCCTCCTACGAGCAGTACTTC
-	TRBV12-2	-	TRBJ2-7	CASRLEGSGSFYEQYF	TGTGCAAGTCGCTTAGAAGGTAGCGGGAGTTTCTACGAGCAGTACTTC
-	TRBV7-9	once	TRBJ2-5	CASSSETQYF	TGTGCCAGCAGCTCGGAGACCCAGTACTTC
TRBD2	TRBV18	-	TRBJ2-2	CASSQQGLANTGELFF	TGTGCCAGCTCGCAGCAAGGACTAGCGAACACCGGGGAGCTGTTTTTT
TRBD2	TRBV19	-	TRBJ2-3	CASNPRAGGGFNTQYF	TGTGCCAGTAACCCCAGGGCAGGCGGGGGGTTCAACACGCAGTATTTT
TRBD2	TRBV5-4	-	TRBJ2-5	CASSSALAGVTETQYF	TGTGCCAGCAGCTCCGCACTAGCGGGGGTAACGGAGACCCAGTACTTC
-	TRBV5-1	few	TRBJ2-1	CASSQTRVDEQFF	TGCGCCAGCAGCCAGACCCGGGTTGATGAGCAGTTCTTC